The 8 T cell receptor beta chains reported below all come from one sample, sequenced in a study of cytomegalovirus exposure and HLA in healthy donors. The repertoire was sequenced with immunoSEQ multiplex PCR; TCRdb's copy has only in-frame clones and lacks some. The sample includes over 200,000 clones, around 86% of them seen just once. The sequenced material came from PBMCs. Receptors were obtained from a woman in her late teens or twenties in good health and CMV-seropositive.

This sequence joins TRBV2 and TRBJ2-7; 7 nucleotides line up with TRBD1. The ends lost 4 bases at V and 0 bases at J; junction bases unmatched: 6. The CDR3 is made up of 15 amino acids. Germline V CDR1 and CDR2: SNHLY, FYNNEI. CDR3 loop: CASSVGQVSSYEQYF. For the CDR3, the DNA is TGTGCCAGCAGTGTAGGACAGGTGAGCTCCTACGAGCAGTACTTC.

A word on this clone: This specimen includes other DNA sequences encoding the same CDR3. This sequence joins TRBV30 and TRBJ2-1; tentatively, D is TRBD2 (5 bases). The CDR3 has 14 residues. Germline V lookup: CDR1 GTSNPN, CDR2 SVGIG (reference sequence). Between the trimmed V and J ends, which lost 2 bases and 0 bases, there was a span of 8 bases. Written as DNA, the CDR3 is TGTGCCTGGAGTTCGGGGAGCTCCTACAATGAGCAGTTCTTC. Amino acids: CAWSSGSSYNEQFF.

The chain employs TRBV9 and TRBJ2-1, with D maybe TRBD1 (6 bases). Trimming removed 3 bases at V and 7 bases at J, with 23 bases between. CDR3 length: 17 residues. Looked up from germline, CDR1 is SGDLS and CDR2 is YYNGEE. The CDR3 is CASSASPSRGLRNEQFF. CDR3 nucleotides: TGTGCCAGCAGCGCCTCGCCCAGCAGGGGTTTGAGAAATGAGCAGTTCTTC.

This chain links TRBV9 with TRBJ2-5, with TRBD1 identical over 7 bases. Germline V CDR1 and CDR2: SGDLS, YYNGEE. Unmatched junction bases numbered 4, after V lost 0 bases and J lost 2 bases. The CDR3 loop spans 15 amino acids. The CDR3 DNA reads as TGTGCCAGCAGCGTAGTCGGGACAGCACAAGAGACCCAGTACTTC. It codes for CASSVVGTAQETQYF.

V is TRBV4-2 and J is TRBJ2-1; 13 bases map to TRBD2. In germline, CDR1 is LGHNA, CDR2 YNFKEQ. The CDR3 spans 16 residues. Germline trimming cut 2 bases from V and 5 bases from J; bases unmatched to any gene: 3. CDR3 residues: CASSQPGTSGNNEQFF. The CDR3 region has the DNA TGTGCCAGCAGCCAACCCGGGACTAGCGGGAACAATGAGCAGTTCTTC.

The rearrangement joins TRBV27 to TRBJ1-5; a weak D match, TRBD1 (5 bases). This CDR3 contains 16 residues. Trimming removed 3 bases from V and 0 bases from J, with 12 bases in between. CDR1 MNHEY and CDR2 SMNVEV come from the germline V gene (reference sequence). The chain's CDR3 is CASSLGGGYSNQPQHF. CDR3 nucleotides: TGTGCCAGCAGTTTGGGCGGGGGGTATAGCAATCAGCCCCAGCATTTT.

CDR3 coding DNA: TGTGCCAGTATCCCCCGGGACAGGGGGCCTGGTGAAGCTTTCTTT. Translation gives CASIPRDRGPGEAFF. The V call is TRBV19, the J call TRBJ1-1, with TRBD1 matching 12 bases. Losses at the gene ends were 7 bases for V and 7 bases for J; bases not matched to a gene: 10. The CDR3 consists of 15 residues. In germline, CDR1 is LNHDA, CDR2 SQIVND (reference sequence).

The chain employs TRBV9 and TRBJ1-2, with 10 bases aligning to TRBD1. With V trimmed by 4 bases and J by 3 bases, 6 bases remained unmatched. There are 15 residues in the CDR3. Germline CDR1 and CDR2: SGDLS and YYNGEE. CDR3 region: CASSYSGTGDYGYTF. In DNA form, the CDR3 reads TGTGCCAGCAGCTATTCCGGGACAGGGGACTATGGCTACACCTTC. Full variable domain (missing parts from reference TRBV9 and TRBJ1-2): DSGVTQTPKHLITATGQRVTLRCSPRSGDLSVYWYQQSLDQGLQFLIQYYNGEERAKGNILERFSAQQFPDLHSELNLSSLELGDSALYFCASSYSGTGDYGYTFGSGTRLTVV.